Reported below is one T cell receptor beta chain. Assay used: immunoSEQ multiplex PCR; TCRdb lists only in-frame clones, some missing. This sample has roughly 61,000 clones, with 70% to 90% found just once. Blood draws occurred at baseline, cycle 4 day 1, and cycle 7 day 1. This CDR3 spans 16 amino acids. Trimming pared 1 base from V and 5 bases from J, leaving 18 bases between. Germline-derived CDR1 and CDR2 are SEHNR and FQNEAQ (reference sequence). The sample belongs to a study of OX40 agonist ivuxolimab in advanced cancers. The chain joins TRBV7-9 to TRBJ2-7; tentatively, D is TRBD2 (6 bases). This sequence was found in an adult with an advanced solid tumor such as melanoma, head and neck, liver or kidney cancer. The starting material was CD4+ or CD8+ T cells sorted from blood, obtained in a trial of the OX40 agonist ivuxolimab. The CDR3 here is CASSLESWLALNEQYF. In DNA, the CDR3 is TGTGCCAGCAGCTTAGAATCTTGGCTAGCGCTAAACGAGCAGTACTTC.